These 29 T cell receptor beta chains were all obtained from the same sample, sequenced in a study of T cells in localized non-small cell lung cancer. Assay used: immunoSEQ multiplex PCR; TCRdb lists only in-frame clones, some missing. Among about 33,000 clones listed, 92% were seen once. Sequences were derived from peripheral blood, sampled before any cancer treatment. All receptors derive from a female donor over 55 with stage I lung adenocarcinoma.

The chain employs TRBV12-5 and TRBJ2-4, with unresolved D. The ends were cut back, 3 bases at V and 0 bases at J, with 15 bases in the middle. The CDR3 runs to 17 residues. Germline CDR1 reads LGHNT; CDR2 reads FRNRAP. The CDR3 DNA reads TGTGCTAGTGGTTTAGCCCTCTTCTTACTAGCCAAAAACATTCAGTACTTC. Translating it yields CASGLALFLLAKNIQYF.

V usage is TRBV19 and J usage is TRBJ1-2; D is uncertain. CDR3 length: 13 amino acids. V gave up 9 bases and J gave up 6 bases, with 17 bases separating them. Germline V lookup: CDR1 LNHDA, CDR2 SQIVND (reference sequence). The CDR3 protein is CASSADVSHGYTF. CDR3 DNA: TGTGCCAGCAGTGCGGATGTATCCCATGGCTACACCTTC.

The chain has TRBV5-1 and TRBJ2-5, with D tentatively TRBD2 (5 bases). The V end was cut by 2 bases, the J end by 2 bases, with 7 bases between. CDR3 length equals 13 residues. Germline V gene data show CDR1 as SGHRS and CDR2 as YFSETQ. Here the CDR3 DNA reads TGCGCCAGCAGCTTAGGGAGTCAAGAGACCCAGTACTTC. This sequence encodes CASSLGSQETQYF.

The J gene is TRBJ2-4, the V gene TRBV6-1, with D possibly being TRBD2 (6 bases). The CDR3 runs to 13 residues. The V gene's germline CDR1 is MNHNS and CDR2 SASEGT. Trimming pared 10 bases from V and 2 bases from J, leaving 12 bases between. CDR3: CATDGSSKNIQYF. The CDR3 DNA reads TGTGCCACCGACGGGAGCTCCAAAAACATTCAGTACTTC.

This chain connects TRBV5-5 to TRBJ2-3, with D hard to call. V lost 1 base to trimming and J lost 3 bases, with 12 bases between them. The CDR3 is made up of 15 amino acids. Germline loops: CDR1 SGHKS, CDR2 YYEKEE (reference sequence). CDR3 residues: CASSLTLPPTDTQYF. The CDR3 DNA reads TGTGCCAGCAGCTTGACGCTGCCGCCAACAGATACGCAGTATTTT. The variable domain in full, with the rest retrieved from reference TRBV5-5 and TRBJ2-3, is DAGVTQSPTHLIKTRGQQVTLRCSPISGHKSVSWYQQVLGQGPQFIFQYYEKEERGRGNFPDRFSARQFPNYSSELNVNALLLGDSALYLCASSLTLPPTDTQYFGPGTRLTVL.

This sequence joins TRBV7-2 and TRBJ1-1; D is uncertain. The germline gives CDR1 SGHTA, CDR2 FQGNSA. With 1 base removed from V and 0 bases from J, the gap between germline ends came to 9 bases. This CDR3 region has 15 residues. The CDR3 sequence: CASSLEAGMNTEAFF. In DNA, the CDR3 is TGTGCCAGCAGCTTAGAGGCGGGGATGAACACTGAAGCTTTCTTT. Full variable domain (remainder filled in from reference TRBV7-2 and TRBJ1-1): GAGVSQSPSNKVTEKGKDVELRCDPISGHTALYWYRQSLGQGLEFLIYFQGNSAPDKSGLPSDRFSAERTGGSVSTLTIQRTQQEDSAVYLCASSLEAGMNTEAFFGQGTRLTVV.

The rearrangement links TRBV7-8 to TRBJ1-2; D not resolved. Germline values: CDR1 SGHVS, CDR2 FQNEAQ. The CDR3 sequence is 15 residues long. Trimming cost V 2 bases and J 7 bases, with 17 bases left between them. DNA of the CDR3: TGTGCCAGCAGCTTAACGGCAGGCATCGTAGGTGGCTACACCTTC. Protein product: CASSLTAGIVGGYTF.

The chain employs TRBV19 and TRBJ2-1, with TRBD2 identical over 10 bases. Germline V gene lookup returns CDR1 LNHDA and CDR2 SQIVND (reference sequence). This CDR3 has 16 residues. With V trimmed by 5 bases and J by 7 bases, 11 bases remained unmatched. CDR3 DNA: TGTGCCAGTAGTTCGGTTGGACTAGCGGTTTATAATGAGCAGTTCTTC. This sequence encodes CASSSVGLAVYNEQFF.

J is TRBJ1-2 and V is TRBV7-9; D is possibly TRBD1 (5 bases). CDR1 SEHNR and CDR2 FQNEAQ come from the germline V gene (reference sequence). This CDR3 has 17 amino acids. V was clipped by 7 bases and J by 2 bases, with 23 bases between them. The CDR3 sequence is CASTLTAWGRSNYGYTF. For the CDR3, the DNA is TGTGCCAGCACCCTTACGGCCTGGGGACGGAGCAACTATGGCTACACCTTC.

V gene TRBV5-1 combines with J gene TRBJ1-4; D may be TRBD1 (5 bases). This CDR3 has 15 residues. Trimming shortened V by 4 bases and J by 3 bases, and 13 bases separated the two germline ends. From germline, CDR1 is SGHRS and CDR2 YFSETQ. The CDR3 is CASSRDGGANEKLFF. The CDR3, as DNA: TGCGCCAGCAGCCGGGACGGAGGAGCTAATGAAAAACTGTTTTTT.

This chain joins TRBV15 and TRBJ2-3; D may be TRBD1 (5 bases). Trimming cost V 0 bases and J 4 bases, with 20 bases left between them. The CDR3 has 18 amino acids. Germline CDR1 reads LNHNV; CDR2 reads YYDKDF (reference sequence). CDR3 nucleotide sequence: TGTGCCACCAGCAGAGATCTTAGGGCAGGGCGGTTAGCAGATACGCAGTATTTT. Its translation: CATSRDLRAGRLADTQYF.

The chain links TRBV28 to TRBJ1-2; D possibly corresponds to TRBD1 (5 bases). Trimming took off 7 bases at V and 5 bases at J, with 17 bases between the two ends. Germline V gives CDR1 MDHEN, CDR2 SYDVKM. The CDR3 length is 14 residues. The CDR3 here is CASTLGRRNYGYTF. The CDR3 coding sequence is TGTGCCAGCACCTTGGGACGCCGGAATTATGGCTACACCTTC.

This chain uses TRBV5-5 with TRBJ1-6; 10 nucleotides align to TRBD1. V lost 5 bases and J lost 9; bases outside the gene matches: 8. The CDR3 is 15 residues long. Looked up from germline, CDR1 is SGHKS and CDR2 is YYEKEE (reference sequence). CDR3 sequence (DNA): TGTGCCAGCAGATTCGGACAGGGGGTGGGTTCACCCCTCCACTTT. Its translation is CASRFGQGVGSPLHF.

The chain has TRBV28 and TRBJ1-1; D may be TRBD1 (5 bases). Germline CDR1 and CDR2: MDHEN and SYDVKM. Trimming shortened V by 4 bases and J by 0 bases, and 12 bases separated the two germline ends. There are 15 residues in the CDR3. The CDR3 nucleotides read TGTGCCAGCAGTTCCCTCGACAGTATGAACACTGAAGCTTTCTTT. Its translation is CASSSLDSMNTEAFF.

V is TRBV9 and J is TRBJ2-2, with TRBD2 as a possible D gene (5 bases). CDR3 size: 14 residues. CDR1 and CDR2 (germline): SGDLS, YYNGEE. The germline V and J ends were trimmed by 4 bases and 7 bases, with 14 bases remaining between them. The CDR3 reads CASSPLSGNGELFF. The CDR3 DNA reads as TGTGCCAGCAGCCCCCTGTCGGGGAACGGGGAGCTGTTTTTT. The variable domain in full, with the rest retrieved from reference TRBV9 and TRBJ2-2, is DSGVTQTPKHLITATGQRVTLRCSPRSGDLSVYWYQQSLDQGLQFLIQYYNGEERAKGNILERFSAQQFPDLHSELNLSSLELGDSALYFCASSPLSGNGELFFGEGSRLTVL.

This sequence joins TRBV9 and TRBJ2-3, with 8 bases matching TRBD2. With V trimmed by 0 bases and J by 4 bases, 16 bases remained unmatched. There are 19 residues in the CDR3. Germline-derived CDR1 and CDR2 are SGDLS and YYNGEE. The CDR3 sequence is CASSVGPSGGPRGPDTQYF. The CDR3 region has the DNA TGTGCCAGCAGCGTAGGGCCCAGCGGGGGCCCCCGAGGGCCAGATACGCAGTATTTT. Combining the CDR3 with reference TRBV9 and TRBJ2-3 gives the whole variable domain DSGVTQTPKHLITATGQRVTLRCSPRSGDLSVYWYQQSLDQGLQFLIQYYNGEERAKGNILERFSAQQFPDLHSELNLSSLELGDSALYFCASSVGPSGGPRGPDTQYFGPGTRLTVL.

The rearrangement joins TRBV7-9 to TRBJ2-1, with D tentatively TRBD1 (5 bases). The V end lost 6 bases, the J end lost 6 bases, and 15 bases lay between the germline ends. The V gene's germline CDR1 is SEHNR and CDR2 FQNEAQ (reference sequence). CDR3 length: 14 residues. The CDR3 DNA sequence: TGTGCCAGCAGTTATACAGGTCCCGGCAATGAGCAGTTCTTC. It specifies CASSYTGPGNEQFF.

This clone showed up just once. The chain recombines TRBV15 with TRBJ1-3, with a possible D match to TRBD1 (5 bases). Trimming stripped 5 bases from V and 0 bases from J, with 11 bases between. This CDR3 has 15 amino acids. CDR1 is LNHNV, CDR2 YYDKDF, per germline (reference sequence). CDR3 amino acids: CATSGGISSGNTIYF. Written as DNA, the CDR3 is TGTGCCACCAGCGGGGGGATTAGCTCTGGAAACACCATATATTTT.

CDR3 in DNA: TGTGCCAGCAGCAAGAGTGGGGCAGGGAGGCGAGAGACCCAGTACTTC. This translates into CASSKSGAGRRETQYF. The rearrangement links TRBV7-2 to TRBJ2-5; D possibly corresponds to TRBD2 (6 bases). Germline assignment: CDR1 SGHTA and CDR2 FQGNSA. The V end lost 5 bases, the J end lost 4 bases, and 20 bases lay between the germline ends. The CDR3 contains 16 residues.

The CDR3 region has the DNA TGTGCCAGCAGCGCCGAGGACGGTGCCAATTATAATTCACCCCTCCACTTT. Its protein is CASSAEDGANYNSPLHF. V usage is TRBV9 and J usage is TRBJ1-6, with no clear D. Germline CDR1 SGDLS, CDR2 YYNGEE. The CDR3 consists of 17 residues. The ends were cut back, 3 bases at V and 4 bases at J, with 17 bases in the middle.

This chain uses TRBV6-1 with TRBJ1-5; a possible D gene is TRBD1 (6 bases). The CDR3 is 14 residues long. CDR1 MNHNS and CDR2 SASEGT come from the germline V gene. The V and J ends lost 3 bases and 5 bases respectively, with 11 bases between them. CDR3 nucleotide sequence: TGTGCCAGCAGTGATCAGACAGGTTATCAGCCCCAGCATTTT. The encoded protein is CASSDQTGYQPQHF.

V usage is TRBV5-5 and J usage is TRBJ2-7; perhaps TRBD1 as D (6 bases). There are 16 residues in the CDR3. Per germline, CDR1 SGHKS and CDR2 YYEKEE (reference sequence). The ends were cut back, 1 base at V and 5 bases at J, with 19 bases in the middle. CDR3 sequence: CASSLRADSKAHEQYF. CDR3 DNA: TGTGCCAGCAGCTTGCGGGCGGACAGTAAGGCGCACGAGCAGTACTTC.

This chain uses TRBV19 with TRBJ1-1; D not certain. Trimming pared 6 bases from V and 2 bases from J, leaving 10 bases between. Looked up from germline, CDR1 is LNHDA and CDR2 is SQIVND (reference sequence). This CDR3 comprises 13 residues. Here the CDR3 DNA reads TGTGCCAGTAGCCTGACACGTAACACTGAAGCTTTCTTT. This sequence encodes CASSLTRNTEAFF. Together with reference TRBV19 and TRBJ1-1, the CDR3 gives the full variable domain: DGGITQSPKYLFRKEGQNVTLSCEQNLNHDAMYWYRQDPGQGLRLIYYSQIVNDFQKGDIAEGYSVSREKKESFPLTVTSAQKNPTAFYLCASSLTRNTEAFFGQGTRLTVV.

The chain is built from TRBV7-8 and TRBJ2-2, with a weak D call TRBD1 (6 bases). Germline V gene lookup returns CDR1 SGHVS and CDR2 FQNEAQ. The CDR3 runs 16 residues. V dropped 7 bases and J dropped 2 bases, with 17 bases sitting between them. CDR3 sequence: CASKVQGWGNTGELFF. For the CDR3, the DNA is TGTGCCAGCAAGGTACAGGGATGGGGTAACACCGGGGAGCTGTTTTTT.

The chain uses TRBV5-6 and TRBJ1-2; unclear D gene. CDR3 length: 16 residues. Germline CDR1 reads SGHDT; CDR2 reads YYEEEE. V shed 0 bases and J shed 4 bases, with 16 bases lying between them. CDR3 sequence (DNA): TGTGCCAGCAGCTTGGTATCCGGACGCAAAGGCTATGGCTACACCTTC. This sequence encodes CASSLVSGRKGYGYTF.

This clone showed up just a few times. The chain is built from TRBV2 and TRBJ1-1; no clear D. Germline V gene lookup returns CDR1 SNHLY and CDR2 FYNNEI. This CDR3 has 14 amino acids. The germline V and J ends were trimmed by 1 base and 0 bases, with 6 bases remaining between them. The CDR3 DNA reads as TGTGCCAGCAGTGAAGGTGCGGTGAACACTGAAGCTTTCTTT. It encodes CASSEGAVNTEAFF.

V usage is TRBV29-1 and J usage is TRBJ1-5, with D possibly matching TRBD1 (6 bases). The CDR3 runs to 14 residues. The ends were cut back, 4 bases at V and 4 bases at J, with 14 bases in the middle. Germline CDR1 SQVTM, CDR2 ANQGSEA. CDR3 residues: CSVATGTNNQPQHF. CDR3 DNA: TGCAGCGTTGCCACCGGGACAAATAATCAGCCCCAGCATTTT.

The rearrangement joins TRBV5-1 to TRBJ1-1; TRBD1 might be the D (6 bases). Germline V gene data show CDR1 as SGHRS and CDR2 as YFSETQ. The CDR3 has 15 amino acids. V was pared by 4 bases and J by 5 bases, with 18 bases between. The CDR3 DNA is TGCGCCAGCAGCCCGGAGGGGGGGCGGGTGACTGAAGCTTTCTTT. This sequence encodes CASSPEGGRVTEAFF.

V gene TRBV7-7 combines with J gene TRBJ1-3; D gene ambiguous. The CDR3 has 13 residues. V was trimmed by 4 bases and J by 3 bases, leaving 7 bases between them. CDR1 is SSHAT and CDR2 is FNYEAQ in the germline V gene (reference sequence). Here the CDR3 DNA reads TGTGCCAGCAGCTCGAGCCGTGGAAACACCATATATTTT. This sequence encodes CASSSSRGNTIYF.